This TCR beta chain was sequenced in a study of cytomegalovirus exposure and HLA in healthy donors. Study results and caveats: The finding came from a later analysis; first-cohort TCR clusters tended to co-occur in the roughly 120 validation repertoires. Using the classifier, cytomegalovirus status was reportedly diagnosed with high specificity and sensitivity.

Some clones are missing from TCRdb's copy, which holds only in-frame ones; the method was immunoSEQ multiplex PCR. Of 130,000 to 150,000 clones in the sample, 87% were seen once. From germline, CDR1 is SGHAT and CDR2 FQNNGV. The CDR3 sequence is 15 residues long. Unmatched junction bases numbered 4, after V lost 0 bases and J lost 2 bases. Of note for this clone: Its specificity is not known.

It was the approximately 120-subject validation cohort, separate from the approximately 690-subject first cohort, to which the donors belonged. What was sequenced was PBMCs. This TCR was sampled from a man aged 18 to 29 in good health and CMV-seropositive. The genes are TRBV11-2 and TRBJ2-7; 7 bases agree with TRBD1. The DNA for the CDR3 is TGTGCCAGCAGCTTAGACCGGACAGGTCCCTACGAGCAGTACTTC. Its protein product is CASSLDRTGPYEQYF.